The T cell receptor beta chain under discussion was sequenced for a study of PD-L1 blockade in urothelial cancer. Clones were read by immunoSEQ multiplex PCR, and TCRdb kept only the in-frame ones, dropping some. The table includes about 41,000 clones, roughly 85% detected once. The time point is: peripheral blood 6 weeks after treatment start. Urothelial carcinoma, locally advanced or metastatic, affected the patients. The CDR3 has 15 amino acids. Between the trimmed V and J ends, which lost 4 bases and 4 bases, there was a span of 14 bases. Germline CDR1 reads LNHDA; CDR2 reads SQIVND (reference sequence).

The input for sequencing was PBMCs, taken around atezolizumab (anti-PD-L1) treatment. The chain combines TRBV19 with TRBJ2-1, with a tentative D call TRBD1 (6 bases). The sequence derives from a man between 65 and 85 years old with urothelial cancer. The CDR3 DNA reads TGTGCCAGTAGTAGCCAGGGGCCATGGTACAATGAGCAGTTCTTC. Translation: CASSSQGPWYNEQFF.